This entry lists 30 T cell receptor beta chains sequenced from one sample in a study of T cell responses to AZD1222 COVID-19 vaccine. Only in-frame clones appear in the TCRdb table, and some are missing; sequencing was by immunoSEQ multiplex PCR. The table records some 54,000 clones, nearly 90% of them present only once. Sequences were derived from peripheral blood, sampled on day 0 of AZD1222 vaccination. These receptors all come from an adult in good health.

The chain joins TRBV11-1 to TRBJ2-7; 7 bases align to TRBD1. Germline CDR1 and CDR2: SGHAT and FQDESV (reference sequence). The CDR3 consists of 16 residues. The junction had 8 bases not matched to a gene; V was cut back by 0 bases and J by 3 bases. The CDR3 sequence is CASSLARTGRDYEQYF. The CDR3 DNA sequence: TGTGCCAGCAGCTTAGCCCGGACAGGTCGAGACTACGAGCAGTACTTC.

This clone appeared a few times. The rearrangement uses TRBV7-9 and TRBJ1-2, with TRBD1 as a possible D gene (5 bases). CDR1 and CDR2 from the germline V gene are SEHNR and FQNEAQ (reference sequence). The CDR3 has 16 amino acids. Trimming stripped 6 bases from V and 4 bases from J, with 21 bases between. For the CDR3, the DNA is TGTGCCAGCAGGGACACAAAAGGACCACAGAGCTATGGCTACACCTTC. It specifies CASRDTKGPQSYGYTF.

The genes are TRBV28 and TRBJ2-7; 9 bases are a match to TRBD1. CDR3 length: 14 residues. Losses at the gene ends were 3 bases for V and 6 bases for J; bases not matched to a gene: 6. Germline-derived CDR1 and CDR2 are MDHEN and SYDVKM. The CDR3 region is CASSLTGGTGEQYF. DNA of the CDR3: TGTGCCAGCAGTTTGACAGGGGGAACTGGCGAGCAGTACTTC.

The chain is built from TRBV5-6 and TRBJ2-2; TRBD1 might be the D (5 bases). V was clipped by 3 bases and J by 4 bases, with 7 bases between them. The CDR3 loop spans 13 amino acids. Germline V CDR1 and CDR2: SGHDT, YYEEEE. CDR3 sequence (DNA): TGTGCCAGCAGCTACACAGGCACCGGGGAGCTGTTTTTT. Encoded protein: CASSYTGTGELFF. The full variable domain, in which reference TRBV5-6 and TRBJ2-2 provide the parts outside the CDR3, is DAGVTQSPTHLIKTRGQQVTLRCSPKSGHDTVSWYQQALGQGPQFIFQYYEEEERQRGNFPDRFSGHQFPNYSSELNVNALLLGDSALYLCASSYTGTGELFFGEGSRLTVL.

The rearrangement uses TRBV3-1 (or the pseudogene TRBV3-2) and TRBJ2-2, with D possibly TRBD1 on 7 matching bases. The V end was cut by 2 bases, the J end by 4 bases, with 11 bases between. There are 15 residues in the CDR3. The germline V gene has CDR1 LGHDT and CDR2 YNNKEL (reference sequence). CDR3 bases: TGTGCCAGCAGCCAATGGCAGGGGGGCACCGGGGAGCTGTTTTTT. Amino acid sequence: CASSQWQGGTGELFF.

This chain joins TRBV5-4 and TRBJ2-7; 7 positions match TRBD2. Germline V CDR1 and CDR2: SGHNT, YYREEE (reference sequence). The CDR3 contains 15 residues. After removal of 0 bases from V and 1 base from J, the junction contained 4 bases not matched to a gene. The DNA for the CDR3 is TGTGCCAGCAGCTTGGGCGGGGGTCGATCCTACGAGCAGTACTTC. Translating it yields CASSLGGGRSYEQYF.

The chain uses TRBV7-3 and TRBJ1-1; D remains unclear. The ends were cut back, 3 bases at V and 2 bases at J, with 4 bases in the middle. In germline, CDR1 is SGHTA, CDR2 FQGTGA. This CDR3 is built from 12 residues. CDR3 sequence (DNA): TGTGCCAGCAGCTTCCTCAACACTGAAGCTTTCTTT. This encodes CASSFLNTEAFF.

The chain links TRBV4-3 to TRBJ1-6, with D tentatively TRBD1 (5 bases). The ends were cut back, 0 bases at V and 3 bases at J, with 15 bases in the middle. The CDR3 is 18 residues long. Germline lookup yields CDR1 LGHNA and CDR2 YSLEER. The CDR3 coding sequence is TGCGCCAGCAGCCAAGATCCCTTTTCCAGGGACTATAATTCACCCCTCCACTTT. Translation: CASSQDPFSRDYNSPLHF.

The chain links TRBV28 to TRBJ1-1, with 9 nucleotides matching TRBD1. The J segment lost 0 bases and the V segment lost 5 bases, leaving 7 bases of the junction unmatched. This CDR3 spans 16 amino acids. Germline V CDR1 and CDR2: MDHEN, SYDVKM. DNA for the CDR3: TGTGCCAGCAGTAGACAGGGGGAAGGTGTGAACACTGAAGCTTTCTTT. This codes for CASSRQGEGVNTEAFF.

Written as DNA, the CDR3 is TGTGCCATCAGTAAGACAGAAAACACTGAAGCTTTCTTT. Translated: CAISKTENTEAFF. The V call is TRBV10-3, the J call TRBJ1-1, with D possibly being TRBD1 (5 bases). V was trimmed by 5 bases and J by 2 bases, leaving 9 bases between them. Germline V lookup: CDR1 ENHRY, CDR2 SYGVKD. This CDR3 has 13 amino acids.

J is TRBJ1-2 and V is TRBV3-1 (or the pseudogene TRBV3-2), with D uncertain. Germline V gene data show CDR1 as LGHDT and CDR2 as YNNKEL (reference sequence). The CDR3 contains 16 residues. The V end lost 6 bases, the J end lost 6 bases, and 23 bases lay between the germline ends. The DNA of the CDR3 is TGTGCCAGCAGTCTCAATCCGACCCCCTCCGAAAATGGCTACACCTTC. Amino acid sequence: CASSLNPTPSENGYTF.

The chain has TRBV11-2 and TRBJ2-7, with D hard to call. CDR1 and CDR2 from the germline V gene are SGHAT and FQNNGV. This CDR3 has 12 residues. Trimming stripped 2 bases from V and 3 bases from J, with 5 bases between. The chain's CDR3 is CASSLQFYEQYF. CDR3 nucleotides: TGTGCCAGCAGCTTACAGTTCTACGAGCAGTACTTC. Variable domain in full (rest from reference TRBV11-2 and TRBJ2-7): EAGVAQSPRYKIIEKRQSVAFWCNPISGHATLYWYQQILGQGPKLLIQFQNNGVVDDSQLPKDRFSAERLKGVDSTLKIQPAKLEDSAVYLCASSLQFYEQYFGPGTRLTVT.

This rearrangement joins TRBV2 to TRBJ2-7; 8 bases are shared with TRBD1. CDR1 is SNHLY and CDR2 is FYNNEI in the germline V gene. V was clipped by 7 bases and J by 6 bases; unmatched bases: 8. The CDR3 has 13 residues. CDR3 DNA sequence: TGTGCCAGCACCGCTAGGACAGGGCCCGAGCAGTACTTC. It specifies CASTARTGPEQYF.

The CDR3 region is CASSEVEGGEQFF. In DNA form, the CDR3 reads TGTGCCAGCAGTGAAGTGGAGGGAGGGGAGCAGTTCTTC. The rearrangement joins TRBV2 to TRBJ2-1; 7 bases are a match to TRBD2. V was pared by 1 base and J by 10 bases, with 4 bases of the junction left unmatched. This CDR3 has 13 residues. Looked up from germline, CDR1 is SNHLY and CDR2 is FYNNEI.

The chain joins TRBV21-1 to TRBJ1-5; the table's D gene call, TRBD1, was not cross checked with the DNA. TRBV21-1 is a documented pseudogene. The CDR3 runs to 16 residues. CDR3 amino acids: CASSDRTGLGNQPQHF. CDR3 DNA: TGTGCCAGCAGCGATCGGACAGGGTTGGGCAATCAGCCCCAGCATTTT.

The chain is built from TRBV28 and TRBJ2-7, with a possible D match to TRBD1 (6 bases). This CDR3 contains 16 residues. V lost 3 bases and J lost 0, with 15 bases in between. Per the germline V gene, CDR1 is MDHEN and CDR2 is SYDVKM. Written as DNA, the CDR3 is TGTGCCAGCAGTTTCCCTATCGACAGGACCTCCTACGAGCAGTACTTC. Translating gives CASSFPIDRTSYEQYF.

V and J are TRBV6-5 and TRBJ2-7; 9 bases are shared with TRBD2. V dropped 7 bases and J dropped 2; count of bases not matched to a gene: 6. Germline CDR1 and CDR2: MNHEY and SVGAGI. This CDR3 comprises 14 residues. CDR3 sequence: CASTKTSGTYEQYF. The CDR3 nucleotides are TGTGCCAGCACCAAGACTAGCGGAACCTACGAGCAGTACTTC.

V and J are TRBV4-3 and TRBJ2-3; D may be TRBD1 (7 bases). V was shortened by 0 bases and J by 0 bases, with 16 bases between the two germline ends. The length of the CDR3 is 18 residues. The germline gives CDR1 LGHNA, CDR2 YSLEER. CDR3 nucleotide sequence: TGCGCCAGCAGCCAAGATCTGACCAGGGGGGAAAGCACAGATACGCAGTATTTT. Protein: CASSQDLTRGESTDTQYF.

In nucleotides, the CDR3 is TGTGCCAGCAGCGTCCGGGATAATAATTCACCCCTCCACTTT. It is translated as CASSVRDNNSPLHF. The chain uses TRBV9 and TRBJ1-6, with D hard to call. This CDR3 is built from 14 residues. Germline CDR1 and CDR2: SGDLS and YYNGEE. The V end lost 2 bases, the J end lost 5 bases, and 8 bases lay between the germline ends.

The J gene is TRBJ1-1, the V gene TRBV27, with a possible D match to TRBD1 (5 bases). Germline loops: CDR1 MNHEY, CDR2 SMNVEV (reference sequence). The CDR3 sequence is 13 residues long. V gave up 1 base and J gave up 7 bases, with 10 bases separating them. In DNA, the CDR3 is TGTGCCAGCAGTTTATGGGGCTCCGGTGAAGCTTTCTTT. As protein: CASSLWGSGEAFF.

The CDR3: CASSATGTSPLHF. DNA of the CDR3: TGTGCCAGCAGCGCGACAGGGACTTCACCCCTCCACTTT. This chain links TRBV9 with TRBJ1-6; 7 bases align to TRBD1. Germline CDR1 is SGDLS and CDR2 is YYNGEE. Trimming at V came to 3 bases and at J to 9 bases, leaving 3 bases not matched to a gene. CDR3 length equals 13 residues.

This clone appeared a few times. The chain carries TRBV18 and TRBJ2-7, with TRBD1 matching over 7 bases. Trimming took 5 bases from V and 4 from J; bases not matched to a gene: 5. CDR1 and CDR2 from the germline V gene are KGHSH and LQKENI. The CDR3 has 13 residues. The DNA of the CDR3 is TGTGCCAGCTCAGCGAACAGGGGATACGAGCAGTACTTC. Residues: CASSANRGYEQYF.

The chain links TRBV7-9 to TRBJ1-1; tentatively, D is TRBD1 (6 bases). CDR1 is SEHNR, CDR2 FQNEAQ, per germline (reference sequence). V lost 6 bases to trimming and J lost 7 bases, with 21 bases between them. The CDR3 has 15 amino acids. The CDR3 coding sequence is TGTGCCAGCAGTCGATTGGCAGGGGCGATGAGTGAAGCTTTCTTT. This codes for CASSRLAGAMSEAFF.

This chain joins TRBV11-3 and TRBJ2-1, with a tentative D call TRBD1 (6 bases). The V end was cut by 0 bases, the J end by 4 bases, with 10 bases between. The CDR3 spans 15 residues. Germline-derived CDR1 and CDR2 are SGHNT and YENEEA. The DNA for the CDR3 is TGTGCCAGCAGCTTAGAACAGGGCGGTTACAATGAGCAGTTCTTC. Amino acids: CASSLEQGGYNEQFF.

This chain's CDR3 is CATSQIDRGNQPQHF. DNA for the CDR3: TGTGCCACCAGTCAGATAGACAGGGGCAATCAGCCCCAGCATTTT. J is TRBJ1-5 and V is TRBV24-1; 7 nucleotides align to TRBD1. Germline V CDR1 and CDR2: KGHDR, SFDVKD. There are 15 residues in the CDR3. V dropped 6 bases and J dropped 2; count of bases not matched to a gene: 6.

This chain connects TRBV18 to TRBJ1-6, with 9 bases aligning to TRBD1. The ends lost 4 bases at V and 7 bases at J; junction bases unmatched: 2. Germline values: CDR1 KGHSH, CDR2 LQKENI. This CDR3 spans 14 amino acids. CDR3 coding DNA: TGTGCCAGCTCACGCGGGACAGGGAATTCACCCCTCCACTTT. Amino acid sequence: CASSRGTGNSPLHF.

This chain uses TRBV5-4 with TRBJ2-2, with a possible D match to TRBD1 (6 bases). Looked up from germline, CDR1 is SGHNT and CDR2 is YYREEE (reference sequence). The CDR3 has 15 residues. V lost 2 bases and J lost 4, with 12 bases in between. CDR3 amino acids: CASSLDRPSTGELFF. CDR3 nucleotide sequence: TGTGCCAGCAGCTTAGACAGGCCGAGCACCGGGGAGCTGTTTTTT.

This chain joins TRBV3-1 (or the pseudogene TRBV3-2) and TRBJ2-7; 11 bases line up with TRBD2. The J segment lost 3 bases and the V segment lost 0 bases, leaving 4 bases of the junction unmatched. Looked up from germline, CDR1 is LGHDT and CDR2 is YNNKEL (reference sequence). This CDR3 spans 16 amino acids. The CDR3 DNA sequence: TGTGCCAGCAGCCAAGATTTTCTAGCGGGGGGCTACGAGCAGTACTTC. Its translation is CASSQDFLAGGYEQYF.

This chain uses TRBV30 with TRBJ2-7, with D maybe TRBD2 (6 bases). This CDR3 is built from 12 residues. Germline assignment: CDR1 GTSNPN and CDR2 SVGIG (reference sequence). V shed 1 base and J shed 9 bases, with 13 bases lying between them. The CDR3 loop reads CAWSGNPRGQYF. CDR3 in DNA: TGTGCCTGGAGTGGTAACCCGCGGGGGCAGTACTTC.

The rearrangement joins TRBV19 to TRBJ2-7; D perhaps matches TRBD2 (5 bases). This CDR3 has 12 amino acids. Germline V lookup: CDR1 LNHDA, CDR2 SQIVND (reference sequence). V lost 5 bases to trimming and J lost 7 bases, with 12 bases between them. In DNA form, the CDR3 reads TGTGCCAGTAGTGGAAGAGGGTGGGAGCAGTACTTC. This encodes CASSGRGWEQYF. The full variable domain, its missing parts supplied by reference TRBV19 and TRBJ2-7, is DGGITQSPKYLFRKEGQNVTLSCEQNLNHDAMYWYRQDPGQGLRLIYYSQIVNDFQKGDIAEGYSVSREKKESFPLTVTSAQKNPTAFYLCASSGRGWEQYFGPGTRLTVT.